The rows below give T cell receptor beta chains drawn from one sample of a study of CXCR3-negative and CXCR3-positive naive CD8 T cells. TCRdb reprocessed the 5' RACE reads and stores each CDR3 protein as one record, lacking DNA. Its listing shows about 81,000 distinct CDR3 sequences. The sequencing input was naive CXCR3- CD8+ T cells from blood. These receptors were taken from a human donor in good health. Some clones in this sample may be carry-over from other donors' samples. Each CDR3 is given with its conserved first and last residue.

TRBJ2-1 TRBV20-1 CSASVPFSGDYNEQFF
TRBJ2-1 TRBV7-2 CASSFQAGDLFNEQFF
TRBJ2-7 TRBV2 CASCAGNNYEQYF
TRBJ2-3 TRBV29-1 CSVEGQGEPDTQYF
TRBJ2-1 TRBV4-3 CASSPGLAVIRYNEQFF
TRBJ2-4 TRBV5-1 CASSSGPGWAKNIQYF
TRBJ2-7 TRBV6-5 CASSSQAGGRRYEQYF
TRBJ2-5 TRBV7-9 CASSPKGSVEETQYF
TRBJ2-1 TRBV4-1 CASSQDTESSYNEQFF
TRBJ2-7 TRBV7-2 CASSLDSGTYEQYF